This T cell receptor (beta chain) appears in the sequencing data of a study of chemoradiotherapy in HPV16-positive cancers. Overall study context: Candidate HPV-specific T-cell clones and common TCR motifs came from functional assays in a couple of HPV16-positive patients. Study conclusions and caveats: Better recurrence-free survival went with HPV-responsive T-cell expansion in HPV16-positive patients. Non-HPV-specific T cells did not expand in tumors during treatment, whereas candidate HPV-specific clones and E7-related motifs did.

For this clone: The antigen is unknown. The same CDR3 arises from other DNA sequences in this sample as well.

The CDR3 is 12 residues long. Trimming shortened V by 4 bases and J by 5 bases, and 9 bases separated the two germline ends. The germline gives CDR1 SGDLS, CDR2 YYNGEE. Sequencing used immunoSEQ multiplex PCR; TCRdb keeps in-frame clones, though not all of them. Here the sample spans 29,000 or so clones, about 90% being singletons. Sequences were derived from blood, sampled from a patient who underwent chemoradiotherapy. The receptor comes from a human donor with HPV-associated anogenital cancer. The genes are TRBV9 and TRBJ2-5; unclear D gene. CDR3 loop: CASSPRGETQYF. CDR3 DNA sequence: TGTGCCAGCAGCCCCCGTGGGGAGACCCAGTACTTC.